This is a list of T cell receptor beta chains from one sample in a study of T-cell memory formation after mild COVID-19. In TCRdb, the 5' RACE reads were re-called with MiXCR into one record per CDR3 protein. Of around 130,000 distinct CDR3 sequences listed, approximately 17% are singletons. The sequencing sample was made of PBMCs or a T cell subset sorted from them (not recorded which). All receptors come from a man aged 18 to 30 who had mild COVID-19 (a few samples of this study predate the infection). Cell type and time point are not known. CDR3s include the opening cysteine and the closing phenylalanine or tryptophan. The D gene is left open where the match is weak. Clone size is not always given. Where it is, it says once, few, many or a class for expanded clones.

DNA: TGTGCCAGCAGCCAAGAGGGAGGGATGGGTCTTTCTGGAAACACCATATATTTT
CDR3: CASSQEGGMGLSGNTIYF
D: -
J: TRBJ1-3
size: -
V: TRBV4-2

DNA: TGTGCCAGCAGCCCAATGACAGGGGGCCAGGGCTACACCTTC
CDR3: CASSPMTGGQGYTF
D: TRBD1
J: TRBJ1-2
size: -
V: TRBV9

DNA: TGTGCCAGCAGGGGCGCGTCCGGCACTGAAGCTTTCTTT
CDR3: CASRGASGTEAFF
D: -
J: TRBJ1-1
size: few
V: TRBV6-1

DNA: TGTGCCAGCAGCCAAACGGGGACTAGGACGGATGAGCAGTTCTTC
CDR3: CASSQTGTRTDEQFF
D: TRBD2
J: TRBJ2-1
size: -
V: TRBV7-2

DNA: TGTGCCAGCAGCTGGACAGGGGGATCAGAAAAACTGTTTTTT
CDR3: CASSWTGGSEKLFF
D: TRBD1
J: TRBJ1-4
size: few
V: TRBV7-2

DNA: TGTGCCAGCAGCGGGACAGGGGGGAGTCAGCCCCAGCATTTT
CDR3: CASSGTGGSQPQHF
D: TRBD1
J: TRBJ1-5
size: few
V: TRBV12-3/TRBV12-4

DNA: TGTGCCAGCAGCTTCAACAGGGGGCAAGCTTTCTTT
CDR3: CASSFNRGQAFF
D: TRBD1
J: TRBJ1-1
size: few
V: TRBV27

DNA: TGTGCCAGTGGAGGGGCCCAAGAGACCCAGTACTTC
CDR3: CASGGAQETQYF
D: -
J: TRBJ2-5
size: few
V: TRBV6-5

DNA: TGCGCCAGCAGCTTGGGTCGGGGGGAGACCCAGTACTTC
CDR3: CASSLGRGETQYF
D: -
J: TRBJ2-5
size: many
V: TRBV7-2

DNA: TGTGCCAGCAGACTCGGGGGACAGGGGCGGTCCGAGACCCAGTACTTC
CDR3: CASRLGGQGRSETQYF
D: TRBD1
J: TRBJ2-5
size: -
V: TRBV28

DNA: TGCAGTGCTAGAGGCAGCGGTCAGCCCCAGCATTTT
CDR3: CSARGSGQPQHF
D: -
J: TRBJ1-5
size: -
V: TRBV20-1

DNA: TGCAGTGTTGTGACTAGCGGGGGGGCCGGGGAGCTGTTTTTT
CDR3: CSVVTSGGAGELFF
D: TRBD2
J: TRBJ2-2
size: few
V: TRBV20-1

DNA: TGTGCCACCAGCAGCAACAGCCGGGAGCCTACTGAAGCTTTCTTT
CDR3: CATSSNSREPTEAFF
D: -
J: TRBJ1-1
size: -
V: TRBV15

DNA: TGTGCCAGCAGCCGACTAGGCGGTGAGCAGTTCTTC
CDR3: CASSRLGGEQFF
D: -
J: TRBJ2-1
size: -
V: TRBV14